The entry below describes one T cell receptor beta chain. Its target is not known. This entry comes from a study of T cells in narcolepsy. Assay used: immunoSEQ multiplex PCR; TCRdb lists only in-frame clones, some missing. This repertoire shows 15,000 to 20,000 clones, around 84% found once; its top ten account for roughly 0.75%. Study-wide results and caveats: Comparing one patient's CSF and blood CD4+ clonotypes highlighted HCRT- and TRIB2-specific autoreactive clonotypes. Blood of same and different patients, but not healthy controls, reportedly held recurring autoreactive clonotypes.

This CDR3 region has 13 residues. Germline values: CDR1 SGHDT, CDR2 YYEEEE. Trimming removed 1 base from V and 4 bases from J, with 8 bases in between. The chain recombines TRBV5-6 with TRBJ1-2; D uncertain. The receptor was isolated from a human donor in good health. Sequenced: memory (CD45RA-) CD4+ T cells from blood. CDR3: CASSLKGGYGYTF. The CDR3 bases are TGTGCCAGCAGCTTGAAGGGCGGCTATGGCTACACCTTC.